The present TCR beta chain was sequenced within a study of beta chain features in type 1 diabetes listed by TCRdb under 2018. Concerning the study at large: Mean age, gender distribution, total cell number and subset yield were not different between patients and healthy donors. A total of about 100,000,000 sorted cells were examined across all samples, and RNA yield correlated strongly with the number of cells per subset. The study compared TCRB repertoires of sorted circulating CD4+ T cell subsets between recently diagnosed type 1 diabetes patients and matched healthy donors. Regulatory and stem cell-like memory subsets were obtained from only 8 patients and about eight healthy donors, while naive and central memory subsets were obtained from all 30 or so donors.

Each donor gave one peripheral blood draw, roughly 110 mL on average, collected into heparinised tubes. A BD FACSAria II and a panel including CD45RO, CCR7, CD25, CD127, CD95 and CD27 were used to sort naive, central memory, regulatory and stem cell-like memory CD4+ T cells. All sorted populations exceeded 98% purity. PBMCs were separated immediately by Lymphoprep density gradient centrifugation and were stained directly, without being cultured. So that batch effects would be minimized, each experiment stained and sorted samples in pairs, pairing one healthy donor with one patient. The entire amount of isolated RNA was reverse transcribed using the High Capacity cDNA Reverse Transcription Kit, so the sequenced TCRB transcripts were expressed ones. Deep immunoSEQ sequencing was performed on naive, central memory and regulatory T cell samples, with an average of approximately 3.9 million total reads per sample. After sorted cells were lysed in RLT buffer, RNA was extracted with DNase-treated RNeasy Micro or Mini kits, with the choice depending on cell number. To prevent cross-contamination, every cell subset was processed on its own, while patient and healthy donor samples were processed together. The immunoSEQ multiplex PCR was used to amplify TCRB sequences from cDNA, yielding 87-bp fragments that span the CDR3 region. Sequencing of the amplicons was done on the Illumina HiSeq platform. Regarding the original processing steps: Synthetic template baselines were used to correct PCR bias computationally, reads within Hamming distance 2 were collapsed, and singletons that could not be merged were discarded. Reads were aligned against IMGT so that V, D and J genes, CDR3 length and insertions or deletions at six rearrangement sites could be assigned. Within each subset, clonotype counts were normalized to the number of sorted cells before true diversity and Gini coefficients were calculated with the tcR R package. The overlap coefficient, calculated on TCRB nucleotide sequences, was used to measure repertoire sharing. Out-of-frame TCRB sequences from naive cells were analyzed as a proxy for the pre-selection repertoire. TCRdb's version of the immuneACCESS table is confined to in-frame rearrangements and falls short of the full clone set. An unresolved V gene accounts for under half of the shortfall where checked; the remainder is of unknown origin. D and trimming come from the DNA, and the V and J calls and clone size come from that table. The sample contains about 360,000 clones, approximately 12% of them found a single time. The ten largest clones take up 0.017% of the sample.

CDR1 and CDR2 are read off the germline V gene (reference sequence) as GTSNPN and SVGIG. The germline ends are 12 bases apart after V is trimmed by 2 bases and J by 7 bases. Including the terminal cysteine and phenylalanine, the CDR3 comprises 13 residues. Kept here is only the CDR3 DNA, which spans 39 bases and is read in frame from base 1. Results and caveats for the whole study, not just this receptor: Naive, central memory and regulatory TCRB repertoires appeared to be more alike among patients than among healthy donors. Sequencing cDNA rather than genomic DNA could over-represent highly expressing activated cells, although activation and CD3 levels did not differ between groups. PCR may preferentially amplify shorter templates, but because patient and control samples were amplified and corrected together, any resulting skew would affect both groups equally. Fewer insertions and more nucleotide deletions at VDJ recombination sites were observed in patients with type 1 diabetes, implying thymic rearrangement abnormalities. Type 1 diabetes patients showed a moderate but significant shortening of TCRB CDR3 length in all four CD4+ subsets. HLA sub-analyses involved small numbers of individuals, so any influence of HLA type on TCRB rearrangement remained unresolved.

There are a few counts of this clone. The target of this receptor is not known. Within one base of it there is no much larger clone, and no base qualities were kept. The sample taken for sequencing was naive CD4+ T cells from blood. The label giving this sample's cell subset or site can be read as: true naive CD4+ T cells. The rearrangement joined TRBV30 to TRBJ2-1, with TRBD2 as a weak D call on 6 bases. The clonotype was recovered from a man younger than 35 in good health. The nucleotide sequence is given as TGTGCCTGGAGTCGGACGGGGGAGAATGAGCAGTTCTTC. This yields the protein CAWSRTGENEQFF.